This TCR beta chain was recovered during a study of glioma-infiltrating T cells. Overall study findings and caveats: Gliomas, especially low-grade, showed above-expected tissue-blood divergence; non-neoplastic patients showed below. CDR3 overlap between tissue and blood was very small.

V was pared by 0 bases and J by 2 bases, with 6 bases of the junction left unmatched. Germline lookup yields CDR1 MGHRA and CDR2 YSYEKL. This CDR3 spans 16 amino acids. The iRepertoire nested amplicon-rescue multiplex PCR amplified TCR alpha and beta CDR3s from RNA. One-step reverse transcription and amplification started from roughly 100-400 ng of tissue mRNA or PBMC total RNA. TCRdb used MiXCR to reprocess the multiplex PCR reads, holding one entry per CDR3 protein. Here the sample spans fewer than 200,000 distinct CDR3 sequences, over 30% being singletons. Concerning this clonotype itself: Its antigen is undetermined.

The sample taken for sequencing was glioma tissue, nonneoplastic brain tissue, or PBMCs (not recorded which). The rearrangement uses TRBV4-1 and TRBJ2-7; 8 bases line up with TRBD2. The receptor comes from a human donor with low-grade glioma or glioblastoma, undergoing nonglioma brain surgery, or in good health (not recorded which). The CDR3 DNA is TGCGCCAGCAGCCAAGATCCGGCGGGAGGTACCTACGAGCAGTACTTC. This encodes CASSQDPAGGTYEQYF.